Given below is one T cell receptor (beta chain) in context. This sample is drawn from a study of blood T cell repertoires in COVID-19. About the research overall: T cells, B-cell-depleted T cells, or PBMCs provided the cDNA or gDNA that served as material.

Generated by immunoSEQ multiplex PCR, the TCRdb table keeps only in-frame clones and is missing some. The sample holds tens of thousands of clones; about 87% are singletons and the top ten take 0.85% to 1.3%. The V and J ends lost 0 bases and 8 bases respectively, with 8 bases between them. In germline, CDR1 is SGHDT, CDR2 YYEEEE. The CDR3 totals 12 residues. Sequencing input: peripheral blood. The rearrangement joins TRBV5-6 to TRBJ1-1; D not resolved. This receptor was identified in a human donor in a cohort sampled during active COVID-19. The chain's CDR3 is CASSLGAPEAFF. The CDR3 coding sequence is TGTGCCAGCAGCTTGGGGGCCCCCGAAGCTTTCTTT.